This T cell receptor beta chain was sequenced for a study of PD-1 blockade in mismatch repair-deficient tumors. This clone was counted once. The protocol was immunoSEQ multiplex PCR, while the TCRdb copy is restricted to in-frame clones and leaves out a portion. The sample consists of more than 95,000 clones, around 86% of them appearing once. The TCR-sequenced patients were three responders to pembrolizumab. The CDR3 runs 19 residues. The germline CDR1 and CDR2 sequences are SGHTA and FQGNSA. The V and J ends lost 4 bases and 2 bases respectively, with 27 bases between them. This TCR came from an adult with mismatch repair-deficient cancer. The V gene is TRBV7-2, the J gene TRBJ2-7, with D possibly matching TRBD1 (6 bases). Sequences were derived from peripheral blood, sampled 44 weeks after starting pembrolizumab. CDR3 sequence: CASSSLGGGATWRAYEQYF. The CDR3 coding sequence is TGTGCCAGCAGCTCCCTGGGTGGGGGCGCAACTTGGCGAGCCTACGAGCAGTACTTC.